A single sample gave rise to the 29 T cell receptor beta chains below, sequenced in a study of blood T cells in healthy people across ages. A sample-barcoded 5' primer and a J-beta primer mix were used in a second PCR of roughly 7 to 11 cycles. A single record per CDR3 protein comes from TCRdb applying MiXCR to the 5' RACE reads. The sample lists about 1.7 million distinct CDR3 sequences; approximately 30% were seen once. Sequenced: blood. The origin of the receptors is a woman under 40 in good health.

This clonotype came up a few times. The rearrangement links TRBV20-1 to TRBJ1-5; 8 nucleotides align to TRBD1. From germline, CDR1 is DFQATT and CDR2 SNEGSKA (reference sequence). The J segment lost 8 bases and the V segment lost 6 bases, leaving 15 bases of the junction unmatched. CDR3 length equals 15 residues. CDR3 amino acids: CSAQGDRRTREPQHF. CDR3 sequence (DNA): TGCAGTGCCCAGGGGGACAGGAGGACCCGGGAGCCCCAGCATTTT.

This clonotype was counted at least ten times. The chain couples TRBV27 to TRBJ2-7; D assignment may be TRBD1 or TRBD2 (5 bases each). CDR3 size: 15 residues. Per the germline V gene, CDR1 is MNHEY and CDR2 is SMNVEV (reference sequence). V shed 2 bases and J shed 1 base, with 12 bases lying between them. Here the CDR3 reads CASSLKSGTSYEQYF. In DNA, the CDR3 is TGTGCCAGCAGTTTAAAGTCGGGGACGTCCTACGAGCAGTACTTC.

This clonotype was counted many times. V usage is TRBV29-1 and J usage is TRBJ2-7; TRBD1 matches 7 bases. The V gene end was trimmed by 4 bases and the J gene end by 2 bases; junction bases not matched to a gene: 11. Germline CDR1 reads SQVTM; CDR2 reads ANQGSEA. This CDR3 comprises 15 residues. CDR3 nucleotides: TGCAGCGTTGCAGGGGACAGCCTCTCCCCCTACGAGCAGTACTTC. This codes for CSVAGDSLSPYEQYF.

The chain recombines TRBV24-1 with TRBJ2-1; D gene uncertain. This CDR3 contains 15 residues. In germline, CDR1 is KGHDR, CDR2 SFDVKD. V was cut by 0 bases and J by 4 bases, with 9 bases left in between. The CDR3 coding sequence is TGTGCCACCAGTGATTTGCAGCCCGGGTACAATGAGCAGTTCTTC. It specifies CATSDLQPGYNEQFF.

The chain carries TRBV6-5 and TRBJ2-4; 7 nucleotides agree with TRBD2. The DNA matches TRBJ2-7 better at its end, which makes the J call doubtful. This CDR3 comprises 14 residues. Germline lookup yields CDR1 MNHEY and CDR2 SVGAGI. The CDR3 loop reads CASSCAPGGYEQYF. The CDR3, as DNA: TGTGCCAGCAGTTGCGCGCCGGGAGGATACGAGCAGTACTTC.

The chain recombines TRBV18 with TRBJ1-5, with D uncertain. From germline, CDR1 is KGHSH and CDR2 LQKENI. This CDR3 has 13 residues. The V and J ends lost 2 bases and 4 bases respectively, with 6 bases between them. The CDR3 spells CASSPADNQPQHF. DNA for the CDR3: TGTGCCAGCTCACCAGCAGATAATCAGCCCCAGCATTTT.

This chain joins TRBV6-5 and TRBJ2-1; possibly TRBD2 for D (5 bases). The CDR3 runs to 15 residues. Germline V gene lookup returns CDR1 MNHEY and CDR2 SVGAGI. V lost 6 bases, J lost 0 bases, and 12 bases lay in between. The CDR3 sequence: CASRTGMSSYNEQFF. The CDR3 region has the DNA TGTGCCAGCAGAACCGGGATGAGCTCCTACAATGAGCAGTTCTTC.

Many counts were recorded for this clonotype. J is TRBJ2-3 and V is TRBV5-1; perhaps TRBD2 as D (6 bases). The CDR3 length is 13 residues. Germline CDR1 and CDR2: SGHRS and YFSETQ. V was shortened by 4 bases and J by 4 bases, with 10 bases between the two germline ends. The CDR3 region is CASSGWGADTQYF. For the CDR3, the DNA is TGCGCCAGCAGCGGTTGGGGGGCAGATACGCAGTATTTT.

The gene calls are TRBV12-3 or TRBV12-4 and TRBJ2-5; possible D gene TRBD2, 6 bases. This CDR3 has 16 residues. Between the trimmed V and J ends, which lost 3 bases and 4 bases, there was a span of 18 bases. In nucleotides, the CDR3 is TGTGCCAGCAGTTTCTCCTACCCAGGAGGGTCAGAGACCCAGTACTTC. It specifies CASSFSYPGGSETQYF.

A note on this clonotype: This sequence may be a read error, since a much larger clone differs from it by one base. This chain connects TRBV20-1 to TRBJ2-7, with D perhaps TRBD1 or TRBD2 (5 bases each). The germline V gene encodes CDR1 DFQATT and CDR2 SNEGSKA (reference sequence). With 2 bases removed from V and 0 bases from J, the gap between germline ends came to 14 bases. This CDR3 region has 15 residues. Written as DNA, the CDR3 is TGCAGTGCTAGAACGGGACGAACCCCCTCCTACGAGCAGTACTTC. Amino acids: CSARTGRTPSYEQYF.

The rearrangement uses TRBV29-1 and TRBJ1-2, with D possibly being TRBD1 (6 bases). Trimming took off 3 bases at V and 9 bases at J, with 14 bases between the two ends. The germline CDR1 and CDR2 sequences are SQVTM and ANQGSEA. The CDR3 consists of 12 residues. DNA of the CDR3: TGCAGCGTTGAGGGGAAGGGGGGGAGCTACACCTTC. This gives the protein CSVEGKGGSYTF.

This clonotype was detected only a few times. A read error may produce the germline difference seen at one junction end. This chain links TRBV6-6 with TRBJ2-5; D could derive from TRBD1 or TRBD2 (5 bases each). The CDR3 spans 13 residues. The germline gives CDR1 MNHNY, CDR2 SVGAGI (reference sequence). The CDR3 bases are TGTGACAGCAGTTACAGGCGGGAAGAGACCCAGTACTTC. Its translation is CDSSYRREETQYF.

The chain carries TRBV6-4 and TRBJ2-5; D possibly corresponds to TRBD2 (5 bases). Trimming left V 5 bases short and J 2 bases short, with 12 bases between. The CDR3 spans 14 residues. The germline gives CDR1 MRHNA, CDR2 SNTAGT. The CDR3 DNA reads TGTGCCAGCAGTCCCAATACTAGACAAGAGACCCAGTACTTC. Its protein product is CASSPNTRQETQYF.

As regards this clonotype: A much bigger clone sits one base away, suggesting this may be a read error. CDR3 amino acids: CASSFSLGSEQYF. CDR3 nucleotides: TGTGCCAGCAGCTTCTCTTTGGGGAGCGAGCAGTACTTC. The V call is TRBV7-9, the J call TRBJ2-5; D is perhaps TRBD2 (5 bases). Matching the DNA end better, TRBJ2-7 makes the J call doubtful. This CDR3 region has 13 residues. Germline assignment: CDR1 SEHNR and CDR2 FQNEAQ (reference sequence).

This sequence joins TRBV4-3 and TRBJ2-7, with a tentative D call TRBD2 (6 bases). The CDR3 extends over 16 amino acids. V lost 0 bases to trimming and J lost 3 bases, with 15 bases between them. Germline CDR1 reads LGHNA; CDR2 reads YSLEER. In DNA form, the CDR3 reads TGCGCCAGCAGCCAAGATAGCCGGGACTGGCGCTACGAGCAGTACTTC. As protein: CASSQDSRDWRYEQYF.

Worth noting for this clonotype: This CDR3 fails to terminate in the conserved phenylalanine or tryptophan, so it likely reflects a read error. The CDR3: CASSQQGLSGYTV. In DNA form, the CDR3 reads TGCGCCAGCAGCCAACAGGGGCTCTCTGGCTACACCGTC. The gene calls are TRBV4-1 and TRBJ1-2; a weak D match, TRBD1 (6 bases). The CDR3 is 13 amino acids. Germline V gives CDR1 MGHRA, CDR2 YSYEKL. The V end lost 2 bases, the J end lost 7 bases, and 11 bases lay between the germline ends.

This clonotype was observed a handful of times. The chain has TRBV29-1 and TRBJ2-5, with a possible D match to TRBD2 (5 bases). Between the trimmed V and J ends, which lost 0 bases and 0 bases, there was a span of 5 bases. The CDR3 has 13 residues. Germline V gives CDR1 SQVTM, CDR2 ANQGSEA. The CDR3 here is CSVEDGDQETQYF. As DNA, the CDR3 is TGCAGCGTTGAAGACGGGGACCAAGAGACCCAGTACTTC.

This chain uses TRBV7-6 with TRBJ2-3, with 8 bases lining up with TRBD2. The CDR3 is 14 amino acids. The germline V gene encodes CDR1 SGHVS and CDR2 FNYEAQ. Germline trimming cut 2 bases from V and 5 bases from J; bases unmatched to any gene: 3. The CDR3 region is CASSLSGGKDTQYF. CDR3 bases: TGTGCCAGCAGCTTATCGGGGGGGAAAGATACGCAGTATTTT.

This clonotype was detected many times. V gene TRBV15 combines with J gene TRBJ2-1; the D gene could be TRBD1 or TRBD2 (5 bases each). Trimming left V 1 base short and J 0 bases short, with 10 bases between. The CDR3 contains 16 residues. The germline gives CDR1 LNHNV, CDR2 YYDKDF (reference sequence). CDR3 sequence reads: CATSRAGRLSYNEQFF. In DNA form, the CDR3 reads TGTGCCACCAGCAGAGCGGGACGCCTCTCCTACAATGAGCAGTTCTTC.

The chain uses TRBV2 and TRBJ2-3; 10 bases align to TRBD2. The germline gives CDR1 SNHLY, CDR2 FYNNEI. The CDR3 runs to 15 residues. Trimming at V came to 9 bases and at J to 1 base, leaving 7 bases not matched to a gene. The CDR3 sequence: CARTEGLAGTDTQYF. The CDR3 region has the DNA TGTGCCAGGACGGAAGGACTAGCGGGCACAGATACGCAGTATTTT.

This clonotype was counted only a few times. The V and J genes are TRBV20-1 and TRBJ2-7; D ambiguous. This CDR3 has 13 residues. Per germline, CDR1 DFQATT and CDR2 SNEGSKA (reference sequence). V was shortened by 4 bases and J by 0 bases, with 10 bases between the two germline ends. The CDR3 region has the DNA TGCAGTGCTAATGGAGCTACCTCCTACGAGCAGTACTTC. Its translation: CSANGATSYEQYF.

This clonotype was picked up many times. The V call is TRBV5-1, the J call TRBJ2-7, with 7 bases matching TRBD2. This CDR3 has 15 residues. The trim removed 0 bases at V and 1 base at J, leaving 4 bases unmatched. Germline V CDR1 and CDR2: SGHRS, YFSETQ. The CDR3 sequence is CASSLAGGISYEQYF. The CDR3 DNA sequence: TGCGCCAGCAGCTTGGCGGGGGGAATTTCCTACGAGCAGTACTTC.

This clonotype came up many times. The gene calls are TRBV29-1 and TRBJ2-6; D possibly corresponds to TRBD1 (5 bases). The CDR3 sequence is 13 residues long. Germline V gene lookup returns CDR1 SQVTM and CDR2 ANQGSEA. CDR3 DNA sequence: TGCAGTGCCAGGGTGGACGGGGCCAACGTCCTGACTTTC. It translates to CSARVDGANVLTF.

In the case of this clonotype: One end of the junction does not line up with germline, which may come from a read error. The CDR3 loop reads CAGRTWSRGEKLFF. The DNA of the CDR3 is TGTGCCGGCAGAACATGGTCCAGGGGTGAAAAACTGTTTTTT. The rearrangement joins TRBV7-2 to TRBJ1-4; TRBD1 is a possible D gene (6 bases). The CDR3 loop spans 14 amino acids. Germline V gives CDR1 SGHTA, CDR2 FQGNSA.

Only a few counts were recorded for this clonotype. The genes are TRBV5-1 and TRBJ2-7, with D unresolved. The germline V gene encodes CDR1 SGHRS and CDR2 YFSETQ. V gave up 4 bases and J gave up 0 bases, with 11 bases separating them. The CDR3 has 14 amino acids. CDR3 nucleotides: TGCGCCAGCAGCGATCCGGGTCTCTCCTACGAGCAGTACTTC. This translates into CASSDPGLSYEQYF.

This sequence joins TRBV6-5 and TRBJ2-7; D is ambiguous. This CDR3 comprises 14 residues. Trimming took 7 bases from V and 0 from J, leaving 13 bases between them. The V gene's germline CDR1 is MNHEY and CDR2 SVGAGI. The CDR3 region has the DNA TGTGCCAGCAACCCCCGACTCGACTCCTACGAGCAGTACTTC. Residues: CASNPRLDSYEQYF.

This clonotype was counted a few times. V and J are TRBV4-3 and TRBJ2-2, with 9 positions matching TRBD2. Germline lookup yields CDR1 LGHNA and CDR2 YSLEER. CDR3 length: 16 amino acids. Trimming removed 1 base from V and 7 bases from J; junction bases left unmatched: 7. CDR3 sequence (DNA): TGCGCCAGCAGCCAAGCTGCGGGAGGGCCCGGCGGGGAGCTGTTTTTT. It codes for CASSQAAGGPGGELFF.

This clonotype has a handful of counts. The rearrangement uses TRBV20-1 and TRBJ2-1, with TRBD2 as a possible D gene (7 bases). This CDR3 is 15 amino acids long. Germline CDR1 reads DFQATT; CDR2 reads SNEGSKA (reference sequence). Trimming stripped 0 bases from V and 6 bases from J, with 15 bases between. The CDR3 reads CSARDRRGGRNEQFF. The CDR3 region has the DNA TGCAGTGCTAGAGATAGGAGGGGGGGCCGCAATGAGCAGTTCTTC.

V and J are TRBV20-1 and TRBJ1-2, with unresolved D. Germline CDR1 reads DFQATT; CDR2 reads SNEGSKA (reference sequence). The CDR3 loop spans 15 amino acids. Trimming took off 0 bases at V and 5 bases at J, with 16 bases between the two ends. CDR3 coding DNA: TGCAGTGCTAGAGACTTCCAGAGGGTGCGGTATGGCTACACCTTC. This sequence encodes CSARDFQRVRYGYTF.